This T cell receptor (beta chain) was documented in a study of Ad26.COV2.S vaccination and SARS-CoV-2 variants. Clones were sequenced by immunoSEQ multiplex PCR, and TCRdb holds only the in-frame ones, with some missing. Here the sample spans some 180,000 clones, approximately 88% being singletons. This clone was counted a few times. There are 14 residues in the CDR3. CDR1 and CDR2 (germline): SEHNR, FQNEAQ (reference sequence). Trimming left V 3 bases short and J 5 bases short, with 13 bases between. The sequence came from a human donor who had recovered from COVID-19. Here the sequenced sample was peripheral blood, taken after recovery from COVID-19. The chain joins TRBV7-9 to TRBJ1-2; possible D gene TRBD1, 5 bases. The CDR3 bases are TGTGCCAGCAGCTTGGGAGGGGACGGTTATGGCTACACCTTC. Translated, it gives CASSLGGDGYGYTF. Together with reference TRBV7-9 and TRBJ1-2, the CDR3 gives the full variable domain: DTGVSQNPRHKITKRGQNVTFRCDPISEHNRLYWYRQTLGQGPEFLTYFQNEAQLEKSRLLSDRFSAERPKGSFSTLEIQRTEQGDSAMYLCASSLGGDGYGYTFGSGTRLTVV.